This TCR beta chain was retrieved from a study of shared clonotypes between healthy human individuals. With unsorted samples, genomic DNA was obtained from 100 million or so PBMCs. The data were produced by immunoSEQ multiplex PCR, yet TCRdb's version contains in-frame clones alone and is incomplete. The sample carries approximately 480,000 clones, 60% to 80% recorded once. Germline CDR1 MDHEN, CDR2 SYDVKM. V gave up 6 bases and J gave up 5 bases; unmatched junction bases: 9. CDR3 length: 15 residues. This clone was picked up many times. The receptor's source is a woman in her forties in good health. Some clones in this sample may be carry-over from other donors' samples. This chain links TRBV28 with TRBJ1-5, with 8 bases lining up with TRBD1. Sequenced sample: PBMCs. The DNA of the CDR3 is TGTGCCAGCAGCAGGGGGCTACATGGGGATCAGCCCCAGCATTTT. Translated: CASSRGLHGDQPQHF.